This T cell receptor (beta chain) was retrieved from a study of cytomegalovirus exposure and HLA in healthy donors. Study results and caveats: A further, later analysis showed that HLA-associated TCR beta chains (compared with equally common others) were more clonally expanded. Roughly uniform depth of sequencing across donors was assumed in presence/absence analyses.

The study ran its PCR with 60 Vbeta and 13 Jbeta primers. Using immunoSEQ multiplex PCR, the repertoire was profiled, and TCRdb retains in-frame clones only, with some absent. The sample shows 170,000 or so clones, roughly 87% of them seen only once. Unmatched junction bases numbered 2, after V lost 8 bases and J lost 8 bases. CDR1 MDHEN and CDR2 SYDVKM come from the germline V gene. This CDR3 region has 10 residues. Notes on this clone: Its antigen remains unknown.

Whereas donors were nominally healthy upon sampling, unrecorded immune exposures were probable. The source of this sequence is a woman in her 50s in good health and CMV-seronegative. The source material was PBMCs. The chain is built from TRBV28 and TRBJ1-1; 7 nucleotides match TRBD1. DNA of the CDR3: TGTGCCAGCCGGGACAGCGAAGCTTTCTTT. Protein product: CASRDSEAFF.